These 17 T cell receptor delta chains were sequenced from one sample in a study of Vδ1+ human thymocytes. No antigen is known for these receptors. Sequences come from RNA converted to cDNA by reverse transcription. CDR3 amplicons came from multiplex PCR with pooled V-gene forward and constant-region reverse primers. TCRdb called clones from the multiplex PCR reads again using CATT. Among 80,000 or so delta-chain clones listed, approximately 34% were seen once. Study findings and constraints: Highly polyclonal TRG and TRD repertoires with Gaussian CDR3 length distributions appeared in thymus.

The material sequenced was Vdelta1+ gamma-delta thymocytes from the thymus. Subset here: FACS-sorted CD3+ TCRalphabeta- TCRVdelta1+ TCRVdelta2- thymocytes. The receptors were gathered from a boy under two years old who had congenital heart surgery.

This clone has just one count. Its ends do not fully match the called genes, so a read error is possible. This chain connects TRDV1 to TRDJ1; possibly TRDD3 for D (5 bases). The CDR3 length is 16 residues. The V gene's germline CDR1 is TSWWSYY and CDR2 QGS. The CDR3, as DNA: TGTGCCCTTGGGCCACCTCGTGGGGTACTCTACGATAAACTCATCTTT. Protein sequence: CALGPPRGVLYDKLIF.

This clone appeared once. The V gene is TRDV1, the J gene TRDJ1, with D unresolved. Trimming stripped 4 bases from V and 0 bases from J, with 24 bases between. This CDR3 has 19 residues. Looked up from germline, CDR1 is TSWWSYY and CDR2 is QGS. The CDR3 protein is CALGGNPVVYLKYTDKLIF. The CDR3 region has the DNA TGTGCTCTTGGGGGAAACCCGGTCGTGTATCTGAAGTACACCGATAAACTCATCTTT.

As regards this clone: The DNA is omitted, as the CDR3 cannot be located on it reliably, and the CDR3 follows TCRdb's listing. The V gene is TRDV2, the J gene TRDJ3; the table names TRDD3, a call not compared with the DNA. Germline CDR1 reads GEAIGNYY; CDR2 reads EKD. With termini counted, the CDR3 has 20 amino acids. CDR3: CATGTGGYLCFSWDTRQMFF.

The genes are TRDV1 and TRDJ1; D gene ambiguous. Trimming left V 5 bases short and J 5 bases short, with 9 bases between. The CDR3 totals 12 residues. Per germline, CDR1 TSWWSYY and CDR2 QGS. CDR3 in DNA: TGTGCTCTTGGGCTCCATGCTGATAAACTCATCTTT. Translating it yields CALGLHADKLIF.

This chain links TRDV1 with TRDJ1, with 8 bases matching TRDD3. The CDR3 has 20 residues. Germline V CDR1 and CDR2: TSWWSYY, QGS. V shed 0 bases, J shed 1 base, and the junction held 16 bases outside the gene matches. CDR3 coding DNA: TGTGCTCTTGGGGAACTTTCCCTATACTGGGGGCTGCCTGCCACCGATAAACTCATCTTT. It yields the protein CALGELSLYWGLPATDKLIF.

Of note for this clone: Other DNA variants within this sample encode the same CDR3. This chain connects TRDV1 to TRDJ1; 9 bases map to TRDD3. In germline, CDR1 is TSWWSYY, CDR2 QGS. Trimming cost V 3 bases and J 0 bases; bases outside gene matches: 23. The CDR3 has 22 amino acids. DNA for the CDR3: TGTGCTCTTGGGGATCCCTCCTACAGGGGATACGCGGAGGGCTTGTACACCGATAAACTCATCTTT. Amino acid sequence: CALGDPSYRGYAEGLYTDKLIF.

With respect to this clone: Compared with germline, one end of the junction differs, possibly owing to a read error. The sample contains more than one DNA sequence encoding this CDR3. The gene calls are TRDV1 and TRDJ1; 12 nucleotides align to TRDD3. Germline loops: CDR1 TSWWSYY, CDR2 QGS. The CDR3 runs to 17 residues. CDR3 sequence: CALGELPNWGIPDKLIF. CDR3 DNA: TGTGCGCTTGGGGAACTTCCAAACTGGGGGATACCCGATAAACTCATCTTT.

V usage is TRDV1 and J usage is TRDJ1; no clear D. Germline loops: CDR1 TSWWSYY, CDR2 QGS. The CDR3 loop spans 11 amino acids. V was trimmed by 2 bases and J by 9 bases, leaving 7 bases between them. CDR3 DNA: TGTGCTCTTGGGGAATTGGACGAACTCATCTTT. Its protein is CALGELDELIF.

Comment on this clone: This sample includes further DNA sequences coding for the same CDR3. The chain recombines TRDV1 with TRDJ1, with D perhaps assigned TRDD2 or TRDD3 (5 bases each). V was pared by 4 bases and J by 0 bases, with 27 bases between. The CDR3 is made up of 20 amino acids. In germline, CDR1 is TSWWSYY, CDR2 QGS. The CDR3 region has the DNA TGTGCTCTTGGGGGACTCCGCCTTCTGTCGTCCCCGGGGGACACCGATAAACTCATCTTT. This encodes CALGGLRLLSSPGDTDKLIF.

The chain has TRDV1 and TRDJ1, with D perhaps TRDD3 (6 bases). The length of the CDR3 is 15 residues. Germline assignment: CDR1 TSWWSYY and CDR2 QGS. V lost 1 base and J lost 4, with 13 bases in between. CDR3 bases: TGTGCTCTTGGGGAACCAGGAGTCTGGGGCGATAAACTCATCTTT. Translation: CALGEPGVWGDKLIF.

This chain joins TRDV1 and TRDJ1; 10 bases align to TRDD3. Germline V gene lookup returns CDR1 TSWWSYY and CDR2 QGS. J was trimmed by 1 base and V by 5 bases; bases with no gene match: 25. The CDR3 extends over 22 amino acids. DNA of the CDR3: TGTGCTCTTGGGCTAAACCACCCTTCCTCCTACTGGGGGATGACGCCCACCGATAAACTCATCTTT. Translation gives CALGLNHPSSYWGMTPTDKLIF.

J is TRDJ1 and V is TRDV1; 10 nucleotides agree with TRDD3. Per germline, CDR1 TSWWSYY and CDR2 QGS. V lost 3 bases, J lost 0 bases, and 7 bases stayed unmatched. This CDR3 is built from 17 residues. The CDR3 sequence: CALGDTLTGGYTDKLIF. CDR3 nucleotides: TGTGCTCTTGGGGACACTCTTACTGGGGGATACACCGATAAACTCATCTTT.

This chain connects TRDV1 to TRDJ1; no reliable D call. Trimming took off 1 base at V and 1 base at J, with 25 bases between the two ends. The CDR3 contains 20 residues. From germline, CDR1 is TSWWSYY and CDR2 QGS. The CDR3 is CALGEPTCIGCGGITDKLIF. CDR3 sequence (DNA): TGTGCTCTTGGGGAACCAACCTGCATCGGGTGTGGTGGTATCACCGATAAACTCATCTTT.

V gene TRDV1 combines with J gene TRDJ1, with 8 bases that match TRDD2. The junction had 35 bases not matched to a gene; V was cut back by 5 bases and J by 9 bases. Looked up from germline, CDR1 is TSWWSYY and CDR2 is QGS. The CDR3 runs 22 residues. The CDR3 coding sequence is TGTGCTCTTGGGAAACGGGACGCACTAGGCCTTCCTATGGCTACTGGGAGCCGGGAACTCATCTTT. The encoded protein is CALGKRDALGLPMATGSRELIF.

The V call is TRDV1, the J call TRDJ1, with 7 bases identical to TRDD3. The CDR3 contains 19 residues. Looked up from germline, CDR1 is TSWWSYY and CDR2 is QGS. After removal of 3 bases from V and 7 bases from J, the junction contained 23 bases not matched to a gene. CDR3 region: CALGESLGVRGDVLIKLIF. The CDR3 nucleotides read TGTGCTCTTGGGGAGTCGTTAGGAGTCCGGGGGGATGTACTGATTAAACTCATCTTT.

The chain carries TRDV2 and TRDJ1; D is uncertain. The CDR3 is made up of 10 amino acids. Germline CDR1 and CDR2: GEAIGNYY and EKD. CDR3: CASATANLIF. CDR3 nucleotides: TGTGCTTCGGCGACCGCTAACCTCATCTTT.

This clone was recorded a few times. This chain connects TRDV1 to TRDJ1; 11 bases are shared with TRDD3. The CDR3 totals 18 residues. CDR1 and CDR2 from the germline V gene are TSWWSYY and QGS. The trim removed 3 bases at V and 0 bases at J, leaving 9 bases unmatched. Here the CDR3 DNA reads TGTGCTCTTGGGGAGCCGCTGGGGGATACTCCGAACACCGATAAACTCATCTTT. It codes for CALGEPLGDTPNTDKLIF.